The present T cell receptor beta chain was sequenced within a study of T cells after yellow fever vaccination. Unmatched junction bases numbered 3, after V lost 4 bases and J lost 2 bases. The CDR3 consists of 16 residues. The germline gives CDR1 DFQATT, CDR2 SNEGSKA (reference sequence). Study results and caveats: The secondary response was weaker but peaked faster, day 5 versus 15. Subsequent booster samples again held most clones from primary vaccination (96% CD4, just under 90% CD8).

This clonotype was seen repeatedly, ten times or more. What it binds is unknown. A process of 5'RACE template switching, which added a universal primer site and UMIs, was used to make TCR cDNA. TCRdb ran MiXCR on the 5' RACE reads and lists one entry per CDR3 protein. The repertoire holds under 300,000 distinct CDR3 sequences, with 6% to 7.5% as singletons. The specimen comprised CD4+ T cells sorted from PBMCs, sampled 15 days after the yellow fever booster vaccination. The chain is built from TRBV20-1 and TRBJ2-3, with 16 bases aligning to TRBD2. The TCR sequence derives from a man aged 25-40 years who received the YFV17D yellow fever vaccine. CDR3 bases: TGCAGTGCTACAGGGACTAGCGGGAGGGCCACAGATACGCAGTATTTT. Protein product: CSATGTSGRATDTQYF.